In its sample, the clone carrying this TCR beta chain was seen many times. The sample is drawn from a study of human T cells and chemical hapten exposure. Sample time point: pre-sensitization, week 0. As to treatment: therapeutic diphenylcyclopropenone sensitization with weekly scalp DPC. Each CDR3 protein is one row after TCRdb ran MiXCR on the RACE reads. Of roughly 250,000 distinct CDR3 sequences in the sample, 8.6% were seen once. Specimen: whole blood, collected in connection with sensitization to the hapten diphenylcyclopropenone (DPC). This TCR was recovered from a woman aged 35 to 49 with alopecia areata. Some clones in this sample may be carry-over from other donors' samples.

CDR3 region: CASSPAVSSYNEQFF. CDR3 nucleotides: TGCGCCAGCAGCCCAGCGGTGAGCTCCTACAATGAGCAGTTCTTC. This chain links TRBV5-1 with TRBJ2-1; a possible D gene is TRBD2 (5 bases). Trimming cost V 4 bases and J 0 bases, with 11 bases left between them. From germline, CDR1 is SGHRS and CDR2 YFSETQ. This CDR3 comprises 15 residues.